This T cell receptor (beta chain) comes out of a study of CXCR3-negative and CXCR3-positive naive CD8 T cells (dated by TCRdb to the late 2010s). Regarding the study in general: In total, roughly 140 million TRB reads were obtained, corresponding to roughly 1.5 +/- 0.3 million reads per library. Naive subsets from about 5 donors and memory cells from 3 donors were included in the TRBV-TRBJ cluster analysis. Diversity and physicochemical repertoire analyses covered eleven to twelve donors pooled from two independent experiments. What the authors observed across the whole study: TRB CDR3s from CXCR3-positive naive cells showed higher hydrophobicity (lower Kidera factor 4), lower energy, and higher strength and volume indices than CXCR3-negative naive cells. Freshly isolated PBMCs were used for most assays because CXCR3 expression went down partially after cryopreservation. Comparably high repertoire diversity was found in both naive subsets, whereas much lower repertoire diversity was found in memory CD8+ T cells. Surface CD5, linked to self-reactivity in mice, was comparable between naive subsets; TCR interaction strength was therefore also inferred from TRB CDR3 physicochemical properties. Similar TRBV-TRBJ usage was shown by naive CXCR3-negative and CXCR3-positive cells from the same donor, whereas distinct patterns were shown by memory cells.

Each CD8+ T cell subset was flow-sorted in triplicate, with about 320,000 cells per subset placed directly into RLT lysis buffer. To keep memory contaminants out, a stringent definition of naive CD8+ T cells was applied: CD45RO-CCR7+CD27+CD95-. Peripheral blood mononuclear cells were isolated from buffy coats using standard density gradient centrifugation. A FACSAria III was used to flow-sort naive CD8+ T cells into CXCR3-negative and CXCR3-positive populations. Total RNA was extracted from sorted cells using an RNeasy Mini Kit. From cysteine to phenylalanine, the CDR3 is 12 amino acids long. Nucleotide data are not available. The germline V gene yields SQVTM for CDR1 and ANQGSEA for CDR2. Concerning this clonotype itself: Which antigen it targets is not known.

The reads were generated on a NextSeq 550. The Human TCR Profiling Kit (MiLaboratory) was used to prepare UMI-labeled 5' RACE TRB cDNA libraries. cDNA synthesis used the entire amount of extracted RNA, and PCR amplification then used the entire amount of cDNA produced. Libraries were prepared in parallel using an identical number of PCR cycles. Per the authors' processing: With a minimum of two reads required per UMI, MIGEC and MiXCR pulled out about 50,000 +/- 10,000 unique UMI-labeled TRB cDNA molecules from each library. Each library averaged about 40,000 +/- 10,000 functional in-frame TRB CDR3 nucleotide clonotypes without stop codons. After each sample was downsampled to 5000 UMI-labeled TRB molecules, VDJtools was used to calculate diversity metrics such as normalized Shannon-Wiener and Chao1. VDJtools computed clonotype-size-weighted physicochemical properties of the central five CDR3 residues: interaction energy, strength, volume and Kidera factor 4. TCRdb reprocessed the reads, so every CDR3 protein sequence counts as one entry and DNA is not shown. The V and J calls were not made by the authors but by TCRdb's processing. The table for this sample shows fewer than 95,000 distinct CDR3 sequences. About 1% of the sample comes from the top ten.

Sample: naive CXCR3- CD8+ T cells from blood. The label giving this sample's cell subset or site can be read as: CD45RO-CCR7+CD27+CD95- naive CD8+ T cells lacking CXCR3 (TNR3-). The chain links TRBV29-1 with TRBJ2-2. The clonotype was recovered from a human donor in good health. Some clones in this sample may be carry-over from other donors' samples. The CDR3 region reads CSVERNTGELFF.